Listed here is a single T cell receptor beta chain. This record belongs to a study of blood T cell repertoires in COVID-19. Overall study: COVID-19 samples, acute and convalescent, were from the United States, Italy and Spain. The cDNA or gDNA used as material had been derived from T cells, B-cell-depleted T cells, or PBMCs.

This CDR3 has 13 residues. Trimming stripped 3 bases from V and 0 bases from J, with 7 bases between. The V gene's germline CDR1 is SGHTS and CDR2 YDEGEE. Study processing details: By means of reference gene primer amplification, nucleated cell counts were estimated. Data came from immunoSEQ multiplex PCR; TCRdb stores just in-frame clones and leaves some out. The DNA was the basis for D and trimming; V, J and clone size are from that table. The sample lists roughly 42,000 clones, about 85% seen once, with around 4.7% in the top ten. The rearrangement links TRBV5-8 to TRBJ2-7; tentatively, D is TRBD2 (6 bases). The sequence was obtained from a man in his 60s with acute or convalescent COVID-19. The sequenced sample was peripheral blood. CDR3 region: CASSSRDSYEQYF. The CDR3 DNA is TGTGCCAGCAGCTCGCGGGACTCCTACGAGCAGTACTTC.